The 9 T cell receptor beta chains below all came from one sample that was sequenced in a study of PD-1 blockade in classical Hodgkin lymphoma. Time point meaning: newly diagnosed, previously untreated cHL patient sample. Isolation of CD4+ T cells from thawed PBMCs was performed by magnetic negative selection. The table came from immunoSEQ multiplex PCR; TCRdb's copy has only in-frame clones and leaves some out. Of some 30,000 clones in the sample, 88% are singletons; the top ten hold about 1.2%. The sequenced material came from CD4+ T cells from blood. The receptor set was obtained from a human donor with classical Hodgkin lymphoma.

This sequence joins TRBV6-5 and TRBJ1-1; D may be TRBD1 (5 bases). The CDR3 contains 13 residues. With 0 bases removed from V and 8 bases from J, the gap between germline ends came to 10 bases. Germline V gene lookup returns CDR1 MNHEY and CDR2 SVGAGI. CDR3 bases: TGTGCCAGCAGTTACTCAGGGGCCCAAGAAGCTTTCTTT. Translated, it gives CASSYSGAQEAFF.

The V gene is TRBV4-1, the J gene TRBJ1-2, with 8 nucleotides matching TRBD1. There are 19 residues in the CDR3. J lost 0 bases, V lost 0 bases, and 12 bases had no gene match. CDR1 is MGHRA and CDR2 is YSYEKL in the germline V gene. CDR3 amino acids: CASSQDVGQGRRANYGYTF. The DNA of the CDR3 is TGCGCCAGCAGCCAAGACGTCGGACAGGGACGGAGAGCTAACTATGGCTACACCTTC.

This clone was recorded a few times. This CDR3 is CSARTVNTEAFF. In nucleotides, the CDR3 is TGCAGCGCGAGAACGGTGAACACTGAAGCTTTCTTT. The chain joins TRBV29-1 to TRBJ1-1; D is unclear. V shed 7 bases and J shed 0 bases, with 9 bases lying between them. CDR3 length: 12 amino acids. Germline V gives CDR1 SQVTM, CDR2 ANQGSEA. The whole variable domain, filled in from reference TRBV29-1 and TRBJ1-1, reads SAVISQKPSRDICQRGTSLTIQCQVDSQVTMMFWYRQQPGQSLTLIATANQGSEATYESGFVIDKFPISRPNLTFSTLTVSNMSPEDSSIYLCSARTVNTEAFFGQGTRLTVV.

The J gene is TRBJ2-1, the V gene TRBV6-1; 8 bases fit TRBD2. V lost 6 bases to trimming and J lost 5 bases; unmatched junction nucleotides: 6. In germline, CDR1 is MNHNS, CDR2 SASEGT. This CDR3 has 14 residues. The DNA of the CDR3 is TGTGCCAGCAGACTCGGGACTAGTAACAATGAGCAGTTCTTC. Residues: CASRLGTSNNEQFF.

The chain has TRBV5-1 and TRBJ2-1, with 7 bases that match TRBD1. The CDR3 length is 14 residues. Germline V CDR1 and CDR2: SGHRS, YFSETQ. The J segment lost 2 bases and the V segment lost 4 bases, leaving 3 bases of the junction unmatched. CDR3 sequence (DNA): TGCGCCAGCAGCAACCAGGGGGCCTACAATGAGCAGTTCTTC. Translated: CASSNQGAYNEQFF.

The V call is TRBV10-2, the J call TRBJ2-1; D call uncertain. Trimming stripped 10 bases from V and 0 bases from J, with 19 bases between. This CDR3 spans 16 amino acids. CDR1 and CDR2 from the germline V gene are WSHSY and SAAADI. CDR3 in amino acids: CATATATLISYNEQFF. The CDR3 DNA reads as TGCGCCACCGCAACGGCTACGCTGATCTCCTACAATGAGCAGTTCTTC.

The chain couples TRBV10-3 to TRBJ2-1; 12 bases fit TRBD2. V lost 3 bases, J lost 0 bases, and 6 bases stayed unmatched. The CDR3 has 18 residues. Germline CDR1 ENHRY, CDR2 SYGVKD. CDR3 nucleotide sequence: TGTGCCATCAGTGAAGGGCTAGCGGGAGGGCTCTCCTACAATGAGCAGTTCTTC. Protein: CAISEGLAGGLSYNEQFF.

The CDR3 bases are TGCGCCAGCAGCTTGGAGGGAGTTCAGCCGTTCTTC. This gives the protein CASSLEGVQPFF. The gene calls are TRBV5-1 and TRBJ2-1, with D perhaps matching TRBD2 (5 bases). V lost 0 bases to trimming and J lost 15 bases, with 13 bases between them. This CDR3 is built from 12 residues. CDR1 is SGHRS and CDR2 is YFSETQ in the germline V gene.

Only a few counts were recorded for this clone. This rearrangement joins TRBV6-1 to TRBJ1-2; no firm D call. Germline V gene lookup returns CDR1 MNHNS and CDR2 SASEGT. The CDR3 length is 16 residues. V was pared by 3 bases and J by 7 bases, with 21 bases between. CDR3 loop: CASSEEMPPAVGGYTF. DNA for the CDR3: TGTGCCAGCAGTGAGGAGATGCCGCCCGCGGTTGGTGGCTACACCTTC.